What follows describes a single TCR beta chain. V was clipped by 4 bases and J by 6 bases; unmatched bases: 11. The germline V gene has CDR1 MNHNS and CDR2 SASEGT. This CDR3 spans 16 amino acids. These data are taken from a study of technical replicates of blood from a handful of donors. The data were produced by immunoSEQ multiplex PCR, yet TCRdb's version contains in-frame clones alone and is incomplete. The table shows under 95,000 clones, with more than 95% occurring only once. V is TRBV6-1 and J is TRBJ2-3; 9 positions agree with TRBD1. Sequenced sample: T cells isolated from PBMCs. The source is a human donor in good health. The CDR3 nucleotides are TGTGCCAGCAGTGTCGCGGGACAGGGAATCACGGATACGCAGTATTTT. The encoded protein is CASSVAGQGITDTQYF.